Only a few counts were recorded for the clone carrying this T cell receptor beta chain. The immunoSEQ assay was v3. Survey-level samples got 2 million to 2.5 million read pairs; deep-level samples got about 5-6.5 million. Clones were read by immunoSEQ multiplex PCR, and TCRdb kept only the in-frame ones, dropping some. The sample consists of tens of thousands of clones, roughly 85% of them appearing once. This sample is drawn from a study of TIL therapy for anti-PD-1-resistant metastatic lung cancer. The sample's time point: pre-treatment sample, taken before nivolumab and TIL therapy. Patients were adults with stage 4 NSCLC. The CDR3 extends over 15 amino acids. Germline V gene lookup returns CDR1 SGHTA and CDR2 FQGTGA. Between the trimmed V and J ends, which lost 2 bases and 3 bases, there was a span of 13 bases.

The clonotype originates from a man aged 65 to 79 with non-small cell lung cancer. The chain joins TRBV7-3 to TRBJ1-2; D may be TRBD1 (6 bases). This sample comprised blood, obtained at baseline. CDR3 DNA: TGTGCCAGCAGCTTAGGTCACAGGGAGGACTATGGCTACACCTTC. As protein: CASSLGHREDYGYTF. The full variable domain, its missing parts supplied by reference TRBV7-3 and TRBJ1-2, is GAGVSQTPSNKVTEKGKYVELRCDPISGHTALYWYRQSLGQGPEFLIYFQGTGAADDSGLPNDRFFAVRPEGSVSTLKIQRTERGDSAVYLCASSLGHREDYGYTFGSGTRLTVV.